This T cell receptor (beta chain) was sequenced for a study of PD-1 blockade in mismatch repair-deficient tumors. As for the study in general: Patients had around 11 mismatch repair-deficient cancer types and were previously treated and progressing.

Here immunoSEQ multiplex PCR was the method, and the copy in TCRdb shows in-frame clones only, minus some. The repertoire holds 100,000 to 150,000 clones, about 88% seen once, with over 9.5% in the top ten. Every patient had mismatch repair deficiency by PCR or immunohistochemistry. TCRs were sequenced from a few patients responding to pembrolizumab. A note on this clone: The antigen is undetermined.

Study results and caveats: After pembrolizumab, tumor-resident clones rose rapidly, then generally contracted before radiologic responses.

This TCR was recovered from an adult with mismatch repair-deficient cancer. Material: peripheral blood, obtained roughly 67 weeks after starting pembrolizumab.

In DNA, the CDR3 is TGTGCCAGCAGTCGGGACAGGGGCTACGAGCAGTACTTC. As protein: CASSRDRGYEQYF. This chain connects TRBV6-6 to TRBJ2-7; 10 nucleotides align to TRBD1. Germline lookup yields CDR1 MNHNY and CDR2 SVGAGI (reference sequence). The CDR3 runs to 13 residues. Trimming at V came to 5 bases and at J to 3 bases, leaving 1 base not matched to a gene.